These 26 T cell receptor beta chains were sequenced from one sample in a study of cytomegalovirus exposure and HLA in healthy donors (dated 2017 in TCRdb). Library creation used the immunoSEQ multiplex PCR assay. For the multiplex PCR, a mixture combining 60 forward primers for TCR Vbeta segments and 13 reverse primers for TCR Jbeta segments was used. TCRdb's version of the immuneACCESS table is confined to in-frame rearrangements and falls short of the full clone set. An unresolved V gene accounts for under half of the shortfall where checked; the remainder is of unknown origin. For this sample the table gives 100,000 to 150,000 clones, of which around 76% were detected only once. Roughly 7% of the sample is held by the ten biggest clonotypes. The sequenced sample was PBMCs. Receptor source: a male donor in good health and CMV-seronegative.

V is TRBV11-2 and J is TRBJ2-3, with a weak D call TRBD2 (6 bases). The V gene lost 1 base and the J gene lost 6 bases, with 11 bases spanning the gap. The CDR3 loop spans 14 amino acids. From germline, CDR1 is SGHAT and CDR2 FQNNGV. CDR3 nucleotides: TGTGCCAGCAGCTTAGTGGGAGGTCTCGATACGCAGTATTTT. Protein sequence: CASSLVGGLDTQYF.

Here the CDR3 reads CASSFTTGMATEAFF. The CDR3 DNA follows: TGTGCCAGCAGCTTCACGACAGGGATGGCCACTGAAGCTTTCTTT. V is TRBV7-2 and J is TRBJ1-1; 7 positions match TRBD1. The V segment lost 3 bases and the J segment 4 bases; nucleotides outside the gene matches: 8. The germline gives CDR1 SGHTA, CDR2 FQGNSA. The CDR3 covers 15 residues.

This chain joins TRBV7-3 and TRBJ1-2, with 9 bases that match TRBD1. The CDR3 is 18 amino acids. V was clipped by 2 bases and J by 6 bases; unmatched bases: 16. CDR1 is SGHTA, CDR2 FQGTGA, per germline. CDR3 sequence reads: CASSLGPSMDRGRNGYTF. In nucleotides, the CDR3 is TGTGCCAGCAGCTTAGGACCATCCATGGACAGGGGTCGGAATGGCTACACCTTC.

V is TRBV18 and J is TRBJ1-3; a weak D match, TRBD1 (5 bases). Trimming pared 8 bases from V and 6 bases from J, leaving 14 bases between. The CDR3 loop spans 13 amino acids. Germline assignment: CDR1 KGHSH and CDR2 LQKENI. In DNA form, the CDR3 reads TGTGCCAGCACCGAACGACAGACAAACACCATATATTTT. Amino acids: CASTERQTNTIYF.

A few counts support this clone. The chain couples TRBV6-5 to TRBJ1-2; D possibly corresponds to TRBD1 (6 bases). Germline CDR1 is MNHEY and CDR2 is SVGAGI. V was clipped by 0 bases and J by 7 bases, with 15 bases between them. This CDR3 is 15 amino acids long. CDR3 coding DNA: TGTGCCAGCAGTTACTCGATATTGACAGGAGGTGGCTACACCTTC. This codes for CASSYSILTGGGYTF.

V and J are TRBV27 and TRBJ2-7; 9 bases agree with TRBD1. CDR1 and CDR2 from the germline V gene are MNHEY and SMNVEV (reference sequence). V dropped 3 bases and J dropped 2; count of bases not matched to a gene: 2. This CDR3 is 14 amino acids long. The CDR3 sequence is CASSFWTGAYEQYF. Here the CDR3 DNA reads TGTGCCAGCAGTTTTTGGACAGGGGCCTACGAGCAGTACTTC.

CDR3 in amino acids: CASSGQGAGRTEAFF. The CDR3 DNA sequence: TGTGCCAGCAGTGGACAGGGGGCGGGTAGGACTGAAGCTTTCTTT. The rearrangement uses TRBV6-1 and TRBJ1-1; 10 bases are a match to TRBD1. The V segment lost 4 bases and the J segment 5 bases; nucleotides outside the gene matches: 7. This CDR3 region has 15 residues. Germline V gene sequence: CDR1 MNHNS, CDR2 SASEGT.

The rearrangement links TRBV28 to TRBJ2-7; D is perhaps TRBD1 (5 bases). The CDR3 is made up of 14 amino acids. Trimming stripped 6 bases from V and 7 bases from J, with 19 bases between. Germline V lookup: CDR1 MDHEN, CDR2 SYDVKM. The CDR3 DNA is TGTGCCAGCAGCCTGGACACAACCTCTTGGGAGCAGTACTTC. Its protein product is CASSLDTTSWEQYF.

V and J are TRBV5-1 and TRBJ1-1; no firm D call. CDR3 length: 13 residues. Trimming shortened V by 4 bases and J by 0 bases, and 7 bases separated the two germline ends. Germline V gene sequence: CDR1 SGHRS, CDR2 YFSETQ. The CDR3 bases are TGCGCCAGCAGCCTATCAATGAACACTGAAGCTTTCTTT. It encodes CASSLSMNTEAFF.

The chain is built from TRBV7-6 and TRBJ1-4; perhaps TRBD1 as D (5 bases). With 6 bases removed from V and 0 bases from J, the gap between germline ends came to 17 bases. CDR3 length: 17 residues. CDR1 is SGHVS and CDR2 is FNYEAQ in the germline V gene. The CDR3 loop reads CASRTGLCLPTNEKLFF. For the CDR3, the DNA is TGTGCCAGCAGAACAGGCCTCTGTCTCCCAACTAATGAAAAACTGTTTTTT.

The rearrangement uses TRBV7-9 and TRBJ1-4, with D possibly TRBD1 on 5 matching bases. The CDR3 is 15 residues long. Trimming left V 1 base short and J 8 bases short, with 14 bases between. The germline V gene has CDR1 SEHNR and CDR2 FQNEAQ (reference sequence). CDR3 DNA sequence: TGTGCCAGCAGCTTAGAGGGCCAGGGTGAGGAAAAACTGTTTTTT. This gives the protein CASSLEGQGEEKLFF.

This sequence joins TRBV28 and TRBJ1-1; tentatively, D is TRBD1 (5 bases). Per the germline V gene, CDR1 is MDHEN and CDR2 is SYDVKM. V lost 3 bases to trimming and J lost 0 bases, with 8 bases between them. This CDR3 contains 14 residues. CDR3 in DNA: TGTGCCAGCAGTTTGCTGGGGCTGAACACTGAAGCTTTCTTT. This translates into CASSLLGLNTEAFF. Combining the CDR3 with reference TRBV28 and TRBJ1-1 gives the whole variable domain DVKVTQSSRYLVKRTGEKVFLECVQDMDHENMFWYRQDPGLGLRLIYFSYDVKMKEKGDIPEGYSVSREKKERFSLILESASTNQTSMYLCASSLLGLNTEAFFGQGTRLTVV.

This clone was observed a few times. This sequence joins TRBV19 and TRBJ2-3, with 7 bases matching TRBD2. CDR3 length equals 14 residues. Germline trimming cut 8 bases from V and 5 bases from J; bases unmatched to any gene: 10. Germline loops: CDR1 LNHDA, CDR2 SQIVND (reference sequence). CDR3 sequence (DNA): TGTGCCAGTTCGGGCGGGAGACCGGGAGATACGCAGTATTTT. This codes for CASSGGRPGDTQYF.

V is TRBV5-1 and J is TRBJ1-2; D uncertain. The ends were cut back, 2 bases at V and 6 bases at J, with 11 bases in the middle. This CDR3 contains 13 residues. Germline lookup yields CDR1 SGHRS and CDR2 YFSETQ. The CDR3 DNA is TGCGCCAGCAGCTTCACCGGCGGGGATGGCTACACCTTC. It specifies CASSFTGGDGYTF.

The V and J genes are TRBV28 and TRBJ1-1; D gene ambiguous. Germline V gene sequence: CDR1 MDHEN, CDR2 SYDVKM. This CDR3 is built from 12 residues. V was clipped by 6 bases and J by 8 bases, with 13 bases between them. CDR3 loop: CASRLRPREAFF. In DNA form, the CDR3 reads TGTGCCAGCAGACTCAGGCCCCGGGAAGCTTTCTTT.

The V call is TRBV19, the J call TRBJ2-7, with D unresolved. Germline CDR1 LNHDA, CDR2 SQIVND (reference sequence). CDR3 length: 14 amino acids. The V and J ends lost 4 bases and 2 bases respectively, with 12 bases between them. The CDR3: CASSNLLQAYEQYF. The CDR3 DNA reads TGTGCCAGTAGTAATCTCTTACAAGCCTACGAGCAGTACTTC.

The chain combines TRBV19 with TRBJ1-6; 9 nucleotides agree with TRBD1. Trimming removed 8 bases from V and 9 bases from J; junction bases left unmatched: 11. The CDR3 length is 15 residues. CDR1 LNHDA and CDR2 SQIVND come from the germline V gene (reference sequence). The CDR3 spells CASGDRVGLFSPLHF. The CDR3 DNA is TGTGCCAGTGGGGACAGGGTAGGACTTTTTTCACCCCTCCACTTT.

The gene calls are TRBV7-9 and TRBJ2-3; unclear D gene. CDR1 SEHNR and CDR2 FQNEAQ come from the germline V gene (reference sequence). CDR3 length: 15 amino acids. V dropped 5 bases and J dropped 6 bases, with 18 bases sitting between them. This chain's CDR3 is CASSPRSLGRDTQYF. CDR3 nucleotide sequence: TGTGCCAGCAGCCCCCGTTCGCTAGGAAGGGATACGCAGTATTTT.

A few counts support this clone. Here the CDR3 DNA reads TGTGCCAGCAGTGCCACTAGCGGGAGGGCAGAGACCCAGTACTTC. Protein product: CASSATSGRAETQYF. The gene calls are TRBV25-1 and TRBJ2-5; 13 bases agree with TRBD2. Germline loops: CDR1 MGHDK, CDR2 SYGVNS. The V gene end was trimmed by 4 bases and the J gene end by 4 bases; junction bases not matched to a gene: 3. This CDR3 is built from 15 residues.

CDR3 DNA sequence: TGTGCCAGTAGCGGGAGTGGTTACGAGCAGTACTTC. Its translation is CASSGSGYEQYF. This chain links TRBV2 with TRBJ2-7, with 9 nucleotides matching TRBD2. Germline CDR1 reads SNHLY; CDR2 reads FYNNEI. The CDR3 spans 12 residues. Unmatched junction bases numbered 4, after V lost 9 bases and J lost 4 bases.

V usage is TRBV14 and J usage is TRBJ2-2; 7 bases align to TRBD2. After removal of 4 bases from V and 4 bases from J, the junction contained 12 bases not matched to a gene. Germline CDR1 is SGHDN and CDR2 is FVKESK. This CDR3 has 17 residues. The CDR3 DNA follows: TGTGCCAGCAGCCTCCACCTCGGGAGGCCGGGCACCGGGGAGCTGTTTTTT. Translated: CASSLHLGRPGTGELFF.

This chain connects TRBV6-1 to TRBJ1-1; tentative D call: TRBD1 (6 bases). The CDR3 is 16 amino acids. The V end lost 4 bases, the J end lost 1 base, and 16 bases lay between the germline ends. Germline values: CDR1 MNHNS, CDR2 SASEGT. The CDR3, as DNA: TGTGCCAGCAGTGTCGTCCTGGGGACACCGAACACTGAAGCTTTCTTT. It yields the protein CASSVVLGTPNTEAFF.

J is TRBJ2-1 and V is TRBV27, with a possible D match to TRBD2 (6 bases). Germline values: CDR1 MNHEY, CDR2 SMNVEV (reference sequence). This CDR3 has 15 amino acids. V was pared by 4 bases and J by 3 bases, with 13 bases between. The CDR3 here is CASSSFGRNYNEQFF. As DNA, the CDR3 is TGTGCCAGCAGTTCTTTTGGGAGGAACTACAATGAGCAGTTCTTC.

J is TRBJ2-5 and V is TRBV7-2, with D perhaps matching TRBD2 (6 bases). Judging by the DNA end, TRBJ2-7 fits better; the J call may be wrong. Germline assignment: CDR1 SGHTA and CDR2 FQGNSA. The CDR3 has 15 amino acids. DNA of the CDR3: TGTGCCAGCAGCTTAAATGGAGGGTTCTCCTACGAGCAGTACTTC. Its protein product is CASSLNGGFSYEQYF.

The chain carries TRBV4-1 and TRBJ1-5, with D maybe TRBD1 (5 bases). The ends were cut back, 4 bases at V and 4 bases at J, with 20 bases in the middle. Germline CDR1 and CDR2: MGHRA and YSYEKL. There are 17 residues in the CDR3. The CDR3 DNA reads as TGCGCCAGCAGCCCGCCCCCCGGGGCTGCGGGGAATCAGCCCCAGCATTTT. This sequence encodes CASSPPPGAAGNQPQHF.

The chain's CDR3 is CASSSGTGGETQYF. The CDR3 region has the DNA TGTGCCAGCAGTTCCGGGACAGGGGGAGAGACCCAGTACTTC. The chain couples TRBV27 to TRBJ2-5; 11 bases fit TRBD1. Trimming cost V 4 bases and J 4 bases; bases outside gene matches: 2. The germline V gene encodes CDR1 MNHEY and CDR2 SMNVEV (reference sequence). The CDR3 is 14 amino acids.